This TCR beta chain is from a study of PD-1 blockade in classical Hodgkin lymphoma (dated by TCRdb to about 2020). About the investigation overall: Nivolumab dosing was 3 mg/kg intravenously every 2 weeks, continuing until either disease progression or unacceptable toxicity. The study used CyTOF and TCR beta sequencing to define a peripheral blood immune signature of response to PD-1 blockade in classical Hodgkin lymphoma. Overall results and qualifications from the work: Baseline TCR diversity was reported to be lower in newly diagnosed patients than in healthy donors and to be lower still in relapsed/refractory patients. A significant rise by C4D1 was seen in CD4+ but not CD8+ TCR diversity (p=0.0027 vs p=0.16), with the rise being most apparent in complete responders (p=0.02). Patients starting nivolumab less than 1 year after ASCT had lower diversity and were excluded from later analyses to avoid confounding by immune reconstitution. Among trial patients, those achieving complete response had baseline diversity similar to that of newly diagnosed patients, while diversity was significantly lower in partial responders and progressors. The study covered only a single clinical trial cohort, and the causes of the repertoire differences, possibly disease activity or prior therapy, were still not defined.

Only one count was recorded for this clone. Its antigen remains undetermined. No much larger clone is present one base from it, and per-base qualities are unavailable. CDR1 and CDR2 are read off the germline V gene (reference sequence) as GTSNPN and SVGIG. The CDR3, cysteine through phenylalanine, is 14 amino acids long. Solely the CDR3 DNA is kept, with 42 bases framed from the first base. V loses 0 bases of germline sequence and J loses 7 bases, and the interval between the two ends is 12 bases. Genomic DNA was extracted with the Qiagen DNeasy kit from unsorted PBMCs and from negatively selected CD4+ and CD8+ fractions. TCR beta CDR3 regions were amplified by immunoSEQ multiplex PCR using primers annealing to V and J segments. A synthetic immune receptor repertoire was used to minimize amplification bias, and any residual bias was removed computationally once sequencing was done. Turning to the authors' computational methods: Custom Python scripts were used to quantify repertoire diversity as the Shannon entropy index. Unsorted, CD4+ and CD8+ repertoires were analyzed separately, except for combined analyses in which CD4+ and CD8+ sequences were merged in silico. Clonal expansion was defined as a frequency increase of at least 2-fold after treatment compared with C1D1, and clones undetected at baseline were assigned a pseudocount of 0.5. Singleton clones were defined as clones with 0 or 1 copy at C1D1, and non-singleton clones were defined as clones with 2 or more copies. By matching protein sequences in sorted samples from the same patient, clones expanded in unsorted samples were annotated as CD4+, CD8+ or unknown. Wilcoxon tests were applied to paired samples to test diversity changes from C1D1 to C4D1. This immuneACCESS table, as held by TCRdb, lists in-frame sequences with V and J called but not all clones. Of the missing ones, under half trace to an unresolved V gene in checked studies; the others have no known cause. Clonal size and the V and J genes are those of that table, whereas D and trimming came from the DNA. This sample is represented by over 80,000 clones; roughly 89% of them were singletons. The ten largest clones capture 2.8% of the sample.

The sample's time point label is to be understood as: cycle 1 day 1 (C1D1), immediately before nivolumab initiation. Relapse after autologous stem cell transplantation had occurred in all trial patients, and cohorts A, B and C were distinguished by prior brentuximab vedotin exposure. A total of under 70 patients with relapsed/refractory classical Hodgkin lymphoma made up the trial cohort, and each patient's best overall response was complete response, partial response or progressive disease. Trial patients were treated with single-agent nivolumab in the multi-cohort phase II CheckMate 205 trial. An independent review committee assessed best overall response by applying the 2007 International Working Group response criteria. PBMCs from the trial were collected at three points: immediately before nivolumab initiation (C1D1), and during therapy at cycle 2 day 1 and cycle 4 day 1. Peripheral blood was collected in 8 mL Vacutainer Cell Preparation Tubes, from which PBMCs were isolated by centrifugation and then cryopreserved.

The sequence derives from a human donor with classical Hodgkin lymphoma. In this chain, TRBV30 is recombined with TRBJ2-2, with the identity of the D gene unclear. The sample was peripheral blood mononuclear cells (PBMCs), taken at baseline. The CDR3 loop reads CAWSVLGLGGELFF. The DNA sequence reads TGTGCCTGGAGTGTATTGGGTTTGGGCGGGGAGCTGTTTTTT.